This T cell receptor (beta chain) was recorded in a study of cytomegalovirus exposure and HLA in healthy donors (dated by TCRdb to 2016 to 2017). Notes on the research overall: According to a later analysis, the approximately 120 validation repertoires were produced on the same platform as the 666 repertoires of the first cohort. The study aimed to test whether signatures of past pathogen exposure could be identified by cataloging public T cell receptors. Along with the approximately 600-subject first cohort, a separate validation cohort of some 130 different subjects was used. To predict cytomegalovirus infection status, the study combined high-throughput TCR immunosequencing, statistical association of individual TCRs with disease status, and machine learning.

The research as a whole found: A later analysis found that TCRs clustered in the first cohort also tended to co-occur in the roughly 120 validation repertoires, with 90% to 95% of cluster scores above 0. While some public TCRs were present in many individuals, most TCR sequences turned up only very rarely across donors. Cytomegalovirus status was reported to be diagnosed by the classifier with high specificity and sensitivity in both the original and validation cohorts. The study listed around 160 TCR beta chains as associated with cytomegalovirus. In vitro tests confirmed that three of the cytomegalovirus-associated TCR beta chains recognize cytomegalovirus antigens. The authors suggested that the approach could potentially be generalized to other disease states and immunological phenotypes. A later analysis had no HLA typing for the validation cohort, so co-occurrence there was scored across all 130 or so repertoires.

Library preparation was by the immunoSEQ multiplex PCR assay. Processing in the source paper ran as follows. To diagnose cytomegalovirus status from the catalog of TCR beta chain sequences, a statistical classification framework was built. Here the immuneACCESS table is served through TCRdb, limited to in-frame sequences with V and J called. Missing clones are a known gap in these copies; in checked studies unresolved V genes cover under half, and the rest lacks a known reason. V, J and clone size reflect that table, while D and trimming were determined from the DNA. This sample comprises about 58,000 clones, more than 90% of them detected only once. The ten top clones hold around 1% of the sample. Donors formed part of the validation cohort, which comprised about 120 subjects and was distinct from the first cohort of 550 to 850 subjects. As concerns this clone: No cognate antigen has been identified for it. No quality values exist for individual bases; no much larger clone is one base distant.

CDR1 is given as SGHDN and CDR2 as FVKESK, both from the germline V gene. Cut back by 1 base and 7 bases, the V and J ends lie 17 bases apart. The CDR3 spans 16 residues, from the cysteine through the phenylalanine. The CDR3 DNA has 48 bases and is translated from base 1. Input material: PBMCs. The receptor was derived from a young man in good health and CMV-seronegative. In this chain, TRBV14 is recombined with TRBJ2-1, and the D gene may be TRBD2, 6 bases matching. The CDR3 region reads CASSQVASDWGNEQFF. At the DNA level, the sequence is TGTGCCAGCAGCCAAGTGGCTAGCGATTGGGGGAATGAGCAGTTCTTC.